This T cell receptor (beta chain) was sequenced for a study of early T cells in non-severe SARS-CoV-2 infection. Findings and limits, study-wide: Missing private and CD4 specificities, VDJdb matching favored anti-spike CD8 responses.

Concerning this clonotype itself: No antigen is known for it.

Unique molecular identifiers (one per individual cDNA molecule) were attached. TCRdb fed the 5' RACE reads into MiXCR, producing one record per CDR3 protein. This sample yields roughly 83,000 distinct CDR3 sequences, of which around 12% are seen a single time; 4% to 4.5% belongs to the top ten. Germline-derived CDR1 and CDR2 are MGHDK and SYGVNS. The V and J ends lost 3 bases and 4 bases, in that order; junction bases with no gene match: 3. This CDR3 has 13 amino acids. The source was whole blood, collected at baseline. V and J are TRBV25-1 and TRBJ2-7, with 7 bases fitting TRBD2. The receptor comes from an adult who was a healthcare worker with PCR-confirmed SARS-CoV-2 infection or an uninfected control (not recorded which). The CDR3 protein is CASSESGVYEQYF. For the CDR3, the DNA is TGTGCCAGCAGTGAGAGCGGGGTTTACGAGCAGTACTTC.